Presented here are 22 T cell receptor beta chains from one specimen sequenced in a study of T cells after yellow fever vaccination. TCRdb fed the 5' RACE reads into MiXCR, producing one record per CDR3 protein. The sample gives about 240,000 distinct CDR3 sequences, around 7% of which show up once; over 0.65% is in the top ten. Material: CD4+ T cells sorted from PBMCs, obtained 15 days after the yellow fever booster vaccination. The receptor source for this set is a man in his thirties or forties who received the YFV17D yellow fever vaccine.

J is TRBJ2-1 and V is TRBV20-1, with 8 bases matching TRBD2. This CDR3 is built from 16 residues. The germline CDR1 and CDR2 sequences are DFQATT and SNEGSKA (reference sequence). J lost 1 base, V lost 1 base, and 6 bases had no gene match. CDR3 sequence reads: CSARVGSGASYNEQFF. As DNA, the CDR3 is TGCAGTGCTAGAGTGGGTAGCGGGGCATCCTACAATGAGCAGTTCTTC.

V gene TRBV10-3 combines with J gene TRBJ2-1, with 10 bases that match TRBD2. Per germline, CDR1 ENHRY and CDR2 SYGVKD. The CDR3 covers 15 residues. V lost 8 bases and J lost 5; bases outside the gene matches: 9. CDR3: CAIGSGRAEDNEQFF. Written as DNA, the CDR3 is TGTGCCATCGGGAGCGGGAGGGCCGAAGACAATGAGCAGTTCTTC.

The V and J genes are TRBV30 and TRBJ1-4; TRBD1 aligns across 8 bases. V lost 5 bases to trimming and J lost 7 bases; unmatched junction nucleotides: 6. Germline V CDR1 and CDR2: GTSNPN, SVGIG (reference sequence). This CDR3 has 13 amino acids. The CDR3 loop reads CAWAGQAAEKLFF. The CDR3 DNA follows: TGTGCCTGGGCGGGACAGGCGGCTGAAAAACTGTTTTTT.

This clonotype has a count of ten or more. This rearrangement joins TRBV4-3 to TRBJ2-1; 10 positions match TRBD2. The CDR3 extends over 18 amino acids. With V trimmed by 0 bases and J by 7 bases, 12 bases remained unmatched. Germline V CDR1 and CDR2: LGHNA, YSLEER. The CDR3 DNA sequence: TGCGCCAGCAGCCAAGACCCAAGGGGAGCGGGAGGGCAGAATGAGCAGTTCTTC. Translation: CASSQDPRGAGGQNEQFF.

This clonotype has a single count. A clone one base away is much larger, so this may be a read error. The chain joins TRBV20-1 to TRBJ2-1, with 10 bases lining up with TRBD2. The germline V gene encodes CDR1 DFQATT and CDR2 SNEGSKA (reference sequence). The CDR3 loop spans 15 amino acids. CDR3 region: CSANHRTSGYNQQFF. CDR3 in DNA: TGCAGTGCTAACCACAGGACTAGCGGTTACAATCAGCAGTTCTTC.

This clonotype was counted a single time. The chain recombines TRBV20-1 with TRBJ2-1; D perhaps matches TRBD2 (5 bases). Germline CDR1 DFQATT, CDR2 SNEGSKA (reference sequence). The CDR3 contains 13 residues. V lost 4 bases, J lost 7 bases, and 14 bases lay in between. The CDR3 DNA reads TGCAGTGCTATCCCGGGAAGGAGAAATGAGCAGTTCTTC. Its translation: CSAIPGRRNEQFF.

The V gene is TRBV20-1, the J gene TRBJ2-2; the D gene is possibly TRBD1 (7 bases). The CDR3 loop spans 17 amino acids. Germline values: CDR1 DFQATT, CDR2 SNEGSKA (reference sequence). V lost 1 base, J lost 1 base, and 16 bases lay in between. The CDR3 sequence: CSARVSRGTVNTGELFF. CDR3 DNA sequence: TGCAGTGCTAGAGTCTCCCGGGGGACAGTGAACACCGGGGAGCTGTTTTTT.

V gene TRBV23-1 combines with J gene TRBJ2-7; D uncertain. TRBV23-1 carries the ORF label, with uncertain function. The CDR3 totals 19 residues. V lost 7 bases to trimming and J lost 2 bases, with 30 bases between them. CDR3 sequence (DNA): TGCGCCAGCATTGAAGCAGAGGACGGAGAAAAAGCCGCGACCTACGAGCAGTACTTC. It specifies CASIEAEDGEKAATYEQYF.

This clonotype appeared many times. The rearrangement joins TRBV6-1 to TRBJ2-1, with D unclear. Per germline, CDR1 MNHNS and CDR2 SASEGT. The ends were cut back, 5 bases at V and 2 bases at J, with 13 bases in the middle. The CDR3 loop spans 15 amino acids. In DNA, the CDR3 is TGTGCCAGCAGTATAGACCGGTCCCCCTACAATGAGCAGTTCTTC. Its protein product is CASSIDRSPYNEQFF.

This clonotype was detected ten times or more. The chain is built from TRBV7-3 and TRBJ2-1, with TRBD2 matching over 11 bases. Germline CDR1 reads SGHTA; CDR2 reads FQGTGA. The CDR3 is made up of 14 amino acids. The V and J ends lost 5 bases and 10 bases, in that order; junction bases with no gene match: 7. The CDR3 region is CASSSSGRANEQFF. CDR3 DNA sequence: TGTGCCAGCAGCAGTAGCGGGAGGGCCAACGAGCAGTTCTTC.

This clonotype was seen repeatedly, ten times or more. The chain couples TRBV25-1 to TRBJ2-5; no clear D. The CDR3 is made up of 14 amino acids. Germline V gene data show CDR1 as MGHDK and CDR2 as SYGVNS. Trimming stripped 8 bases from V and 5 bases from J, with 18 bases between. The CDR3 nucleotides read TGTGCCAGCGCGCAACCAGGTGATTTGGAGACCCAGTACTTC. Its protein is CASAQPGDLETQYF.

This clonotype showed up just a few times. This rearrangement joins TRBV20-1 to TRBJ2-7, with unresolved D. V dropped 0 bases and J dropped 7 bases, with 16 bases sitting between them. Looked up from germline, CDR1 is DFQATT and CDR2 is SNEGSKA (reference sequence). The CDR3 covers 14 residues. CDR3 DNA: TGCAGTGCTAGAGATATGAGAAGTCCCGGGGAGCAGTACTTC. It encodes CSARDMRSPGEQYF.

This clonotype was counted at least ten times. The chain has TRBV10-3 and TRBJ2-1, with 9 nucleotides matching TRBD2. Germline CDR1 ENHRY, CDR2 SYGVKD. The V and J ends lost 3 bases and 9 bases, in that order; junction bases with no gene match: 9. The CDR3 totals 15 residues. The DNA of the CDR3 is TGTGCCATCAGTGACCAACGCGGGGGGGCTGGTGAGCAGTTCTTC. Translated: CAISDQRGGAGEQFF.

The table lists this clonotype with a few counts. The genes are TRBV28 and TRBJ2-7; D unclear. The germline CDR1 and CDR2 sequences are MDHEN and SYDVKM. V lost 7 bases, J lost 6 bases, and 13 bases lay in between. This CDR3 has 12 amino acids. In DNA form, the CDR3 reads TGTGCCAGCAATCGCGGTTCCCTCGAGCAGTACTTC. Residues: CASNRGSLEQYF. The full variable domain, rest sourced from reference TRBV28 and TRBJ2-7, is DVKVTQSSRYLVKRTGEKVFLECVQDMDHENMFWYRQDPGLGLRLIYFSYDVKMKEKGDIPEGYSVSREKKERFSLILESASTNQTSMYLCASNRGSLEQYFGPGTRLTVT.

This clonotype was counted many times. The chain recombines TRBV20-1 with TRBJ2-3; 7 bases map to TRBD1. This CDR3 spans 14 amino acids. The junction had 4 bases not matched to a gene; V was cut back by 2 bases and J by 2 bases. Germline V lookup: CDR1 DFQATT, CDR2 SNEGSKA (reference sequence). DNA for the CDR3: TGCAGTGCTAGAAGGGGGCCCCCCACAGATACGCAGTATTTT. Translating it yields CSARRGPPTDTQYF.

Here the CDR3 DNA reads TGCGCCAGCGGCACGGGAAGTACAGATACGCAGTATTTT. Translation: CASGTGSTDTQYF. The chain links TRBV5-1 to TRBJ2-3; maybe TRBD2 (5 bases). V dropped 7 bases and J dropped 3 bases, with 12 bases sitting between them. The CDR3 contains 13 residues. The germline V gene has CDR1 SGHRS and CDR2 YFSETQ.

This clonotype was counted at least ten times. In DNA, the CDR3 is TGTGCCAGCACCAGGACTGGTTACGAGCAGTACTTC. Its protein product is CASTRTGYEQYF. J is TRBJ2-7 and V is TRBV6-6; D is perhaps TRBD2 (5 bases). The CDR3 spans 12 residues. Germline V lookup: CDR1 MNHNY, CDR2 SVGAGI (reference sequence). V lost 7 bases and J lost 4, with 11 bases in between.

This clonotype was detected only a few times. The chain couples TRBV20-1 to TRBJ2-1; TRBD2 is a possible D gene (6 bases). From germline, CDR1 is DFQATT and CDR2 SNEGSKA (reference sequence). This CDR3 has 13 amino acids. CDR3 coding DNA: TGCAGGCGGGGCGGGCTCTCCTACAATGAGCAGTTCTTC. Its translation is CRRGGLSYNEQFF.

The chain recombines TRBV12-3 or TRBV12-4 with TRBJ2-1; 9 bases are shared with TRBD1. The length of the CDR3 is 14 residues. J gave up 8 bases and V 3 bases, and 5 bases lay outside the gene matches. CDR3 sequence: CASSFSGQGYEQFF. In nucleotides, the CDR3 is TGTGCCAGCAGTTTCTCCGGACAGGGGTATGAGCAGTTCTTC.

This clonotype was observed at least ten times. In DNA form, the CDR3 reads TGTGCCAGCAGATCCGGGACAGCATACAATGAGCAGTTCTTC. Translating it yields CASRSGTAYNEQFF. The rearrangement joins TRBV7-9 to TRBJ2-1, with TRBD1 matching 7 bases. The J segment lost 4 bases and the V segment lost 6 bases, leaving 6 bases of the junction unmatched. The CDR3 sequence is 14 residues long. Germline V gene data show CDR1 as SEHNR and CDR2 as FQNEAQ (reference sequence). The variable domain in full, with the rest retrieved from reference TRBV7-9 and TRBJ2-1, is DTGVSQNPRHKITKRGQNVTFRCDPISEHNRLYWYRQTLGQGPEFLTYFQNEAQLEKSRLLSDRFSAERPKGSFSTLEIQRTEQGDSAMYLCASRSGTAYNEQFFGPGTRLTVL.

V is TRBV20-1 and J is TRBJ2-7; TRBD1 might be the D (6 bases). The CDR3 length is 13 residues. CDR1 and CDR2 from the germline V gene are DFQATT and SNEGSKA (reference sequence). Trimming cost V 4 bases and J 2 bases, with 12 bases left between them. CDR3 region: CSATRGGTYEQYF. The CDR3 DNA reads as TGCAGTGCTACACGAGGGGGAACCTACGAGCAGTACTTC.

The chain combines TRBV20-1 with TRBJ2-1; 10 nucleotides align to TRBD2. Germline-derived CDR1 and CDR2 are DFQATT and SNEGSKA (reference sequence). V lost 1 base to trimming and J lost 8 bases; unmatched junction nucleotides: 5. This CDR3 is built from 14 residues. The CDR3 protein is CSARGASGRDEQFF. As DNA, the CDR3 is TGCAGTGCTAGAGGGGCTAGCGGGAGAGATGAGCAGTTCTTC.